A single sample gave rise to the 24 T cell receptor beta chains below, sequenced in a study of blood T cell repertoires in COVID-19 (dated by TCRdb to about 2020). Receptors were amplified or captured by the immunoSEQ multiplex PCR assay. This immuneACCESS table, as held by TCRdb, lists in-frame sequences with V and J called but not all clones. Of the missing ones, under half trace to an unresolved V gene in checked studies; the others have no known cause. For this sample there are around 160,000 clones; about 81% appear just once. The ten largest clones take up about 11% of the sample. The specimen sequenced was peripheral blood. These receptors were obtained from a human donor in a cohort sampled during active COVID-19.

This chain connects TRBV19 to TRBJ1-5, with D tentatively TRBD1 (5 bases). The CDR3 totals 14 residues. Trimming took 3 bases from V and 5 from J, leaving 11 bases between them. Germline CDR1 reads LNHDA; CDR2 reads SQIVND (reference sequence). The CDR3 is CASSIRVGDQPQHF. In DNA form, the CDR3 reads TGTGCCAGTAGTATCAGGGTAGGGGATCAGCCCCAGCATTTT.

The chain joins TRBV6-5 to TRBJ2-4, with D possibly matching TRBD1 (6 bases). V dropped 0 bases and J dropped 8 bases, with 17 bases sitting between them. CDR1 MNHEY and CDR2 SVGAGI come from the germline V gene. CDR3 length: 16 amino acids. CDR3 sequence: CASSYSRPDKGDIQYF. DNA for the CDR3: TGTGCCAGCAGTTACTCGCGGCCAGATAAGGGGGACATTCAGTACTTC.

V is TRBV19 and J is TRBJ2-1, with D maybe TRBD2 (6 bases). This CDR3 region has 16 residues. Germline values: CDR1 LNHDA, CDR2 SQIVND (reference sequence). Between the trimmed V and J ends, which lost 8 bases and 1 base, there was a span of 18 bases. The CDR3 sequence: CASDLGREQSYNEQFF. The CDR3 DNA is TGTGCCAGTGATCTGGGACGGGAGCAGTCCTACAATGAGCAGTTCTTC.

This chain joins TRBV10-1 and TRBJ2-7; TRBD2 agrees at 13 bases. CDR1 and CDR2 (germline): WNHNN, SYGVQD (reference sequence). This CDR3 region has 15 residues. Trimming took 8 bases from V and 3 from J; bases not matched to a gene: 7. For the CDR3, the DNA is TGCGCCAGCGCCGCCGGGACTAGCGGGGTCTACGAGCAGTACTTC. This gives the protein CASAAGTSGVYEQYF.

The table lists this clone with a few counts. The CDR3, as DNA: TGTGCCAGCAGTCCCCCCGGGACACAACTTAACACAGATACGCAGTATTTT. Translation: CASSPPGTQLNTDTQYF. The chain links TRBV28 to TRBJ2-3; D perhaps matches TRBD1 (6 bases). Looked up from germline, CDR1 is MDHEN and CDR2 is SYDVKM. The CDR3 contains 17 residues. V gave up 5 bases and J gave up 2 bases, with 20 bases separating them.

This clone was seen only a few times. CDR3: CASSFLAGDQETQYF. As DNA, the CDR3 is TGTGCCAGCAGTTTCCTAGCGGGGGACCAAGAGACCCAGTACTTC. V is TRBV27 and J is TRBJ2-5; TRBD2 agrees at 10 bases. V was clipped by 3 bases and J by 0 bases; unmatched bases: 1. There are 15 residues in the CDR3. CDR1 is MNHEY and CDR2 is SMNVEV in the germline V gene (reference sequence).

V gene TRBV3-1 (or the pseudogene TRBV3-2) combines with J gene TRBJ1-4; 7 nucleotides line up with TRBD1. Germline assignment: CDR1 LGHDT and CDR2 YNNKEL (reference sequence). The ends lost 5 bases at V and 10 bases at J; junction bases unmatched: 16. The CDR3 contains 16 residues. CDR3 DNA sequence: TGTGCCAGCAGCGCCCGCCCGGCGTCAGGGGGTGGAAAACTGTTTTTT. This gives the protein CASSARPASGGGKLFF.

The V gene is TRBV15, the J gene TRBJ1-1; 7 nucleotides align to TRBD1. Germline V CDR1 and CDR2: LNHNV, YYDKDF (reference sequence). There are 15 residues in the CDR3. J lost 0 bases, V lost 7 bases, and 8 bases had no gene match. The CDR3, as DNA: TGTGCCACCACCGAGACAGGGCTCATGAACACTGAAGCTTTCTTT. Protein sequence: CATTETGLMNTEAFF.

The chain has TRBV11-2 and TRBJ2-3, with 11 bases lining up with TRBD1. V was clipped by 5 bases and J by 4 bases; unmatched bases: 5. CDR3 size: 15 residues. Looked up from germline, CDR1 is SGHAT and CDR2 is FQNNGV. The CDR3 nucleotides read TGTGCCAGCAGCCCCCGGACAGGGGGCGCAGATACGCAGTATTTT. Translating it yields CASSPRTGGADTQYF. Full variable domain (rest looked up from reference TRBV11-2 and TRBJ2-3): EAGVAQSPRYKIIEKRQSVAFWCNPISGHATLYWYQQILGQGPKLLIQFQNNGVVDDSQLPKDRFSAERLKGVDSTLKIQPAKLEDSAVYLCASSPRTGGADTQYFGPGTRLTVL.

The rearrangement links TRBV30 to TRBJ2-7; weak D call: TRBD1 (5 bases). CDR1 and CDR2 (germline): GTSNPN, SVGIG (reference sequence). The CDR3 is 13 residues long. V was shortened by 2 bases and J by 3 bases, with 11 bases between the two germline ends. DNA for the CDR3: TGTGCCTGGAGTCCCGGCAGGGTCTACGAGCAGTACTTC. Its translation is CAWSPGRVYEQYF.

The CDR3 loop is CATSEKTGSGYNEQFF. In DNA form, the CDR3 reads TGTGCCACCAGTGAAAAGACAGGGTCCGGATACAATGAGCAGTTCTTC. The rearrangement links TRBV24-1 to TRBJ2-1; 7 bases fit TRBD1. V lost 4 bases to trimming and J lost 4 bases; unmatched junction nucleotides: 9. CDR1 is KGHDR and CDR2 is SFDVKD in the germline V gene. CDR3 length: 16 residues.

The chain joins TRBV6-6 to TRBJ2-4; the D gene is possibly TRBD1 (6 bases). Germline V gene lookup returns CDR1 MNHNY and CDR2 SVGAGI (reference sequence). V gave up 6 bases and J gave up 12 bases, with 15 bases separating them. The CDR3 extends over 12 amino acids. DNA for the CDR3: TGTGCCAGCAGCCCTACAGGGACGGGTCAGTACTTC. As protein: CASSPTGTGQYF.

This clone was detected a few times. The chain recombines TRBV19 with TRBJ2-3; TRBD1 might be the D (5 bases). Germline V gene sequence: CDR1 LNHDA, CDR2 SQIVND (reference sequence). This CDR3 region has 16 residues. Trimming took off 3 bases at V and 2 bases at J, with 15 bases between the two ends. This CDR3 is CASSMNGRGPTDTQYF. The CDR3 DNA reads TGTGCCAGTAGTATGAACGGAAGGGGCCCCACAGATACGCAGTATTTT.

The table lists this clone with a few counts. The chain employs TRBV5-1 and TRBJ1-6; D call uncertain. The CDR3 is 15 residues long. CDR1 and CDR2 (germline): SGHRS, YFSETQ. V shed 4 bases and J shed 7 bases, with 15 bases lying between them. The CDR3 region has the DNA TGCGCCAGCAGCATATCCCGGGAGCGAAATTCACCCCTCCACTTT. Residues: CASSISRERNSPLHF.

As for this clone: A junction boundary mismatches the germline segment, possibly from a read error. The chain has TRBV7-7 and TRBJ1-3; TRBD1 matches at 7 bases. The CDR3 length is 15 residues. Germline V gene sequence: CDR1 SSHAT, CDR2 FNYEAQ (reference sequence). The CDR3 DNA sequence: TGTGCTAGCAGCCTTATACAGGGGCCGGGAAACACCATATATTTT. It specifies CASSLIQGPGNTIYF.

The chain employs TRBV4-3 and TRBJ2-1, with 8 bases fitting TRBD2. V was clipped by 3 bases and J by 10 bases; unmatched bases: 5. The CDR3 runs 13 residues. The germline CDR1 and CDR2 sequences are LGHNA and YSLEER. This CDR3 reads CASSHILADEQFF. The DNA for the CDR3 is TGCGCCAGCAGCCACATACTAGCGGACGAGCAGTTCTTC.

V gene TRBV7-9 combines with J gene TRBJ2-1; D remains ambiguous. The V and J ends lost 1 base and 7 bases respectively, with 8 bases between them. CDR1 and CDR2 from the germline V gene are SEHNR and FQNEAQ (reference sequence). The CDR3 spans 13 residues. This CDR3 reads CASSLGSVNEQFF. The CDR3 DNA is TGTGCCAGCAGCTTAGGGAGCGTAAATGAGCAGTTCTTC.

The chain employs TRBV28 and TRBJ2-1; the D gene is possibly TRBD1 (7 bases). Germline CDR1 MDHEN, CDR2 SYDVKM. V lost 4 bases and J 14 bases, leaving 15 bases between the germline ends. The CDR3 covers 12 residues. CDR3 sequence reads: CASSSRTGGKFF. CDR3 nucleotide sequence: TGTGCCAGCAGTTCACGGACAGGAGGGAAGTTCTTC.

This clone was found once. The genes are TRBV7-9 and TRBJ2-7; D perhaps matches TRBD1 (6 bases). The V gene's germline CDR1 is SEHNR and CDR2 FQNEAQ (reference sequence). With 4 bases removed from V and 5 bases from J, the gap between germline ends came to 9 bases. This CDR3 spans 12 amino acids. CDR3 DNA: TGTGCCAGCAGCTCCAACAGGGACGAGCAGTACTTC. Protein: CASSSNRDEQYF. Supplemented by reference TRBV7-9 and TRBJ2-7, the full variable domain reads DTGVSQNPRHKITKRGQNVTFRCDPISEHNRLYWYRQTLGQGPEFLTYFQNEAQLEKSRLLSDRFSAERPKGSFSTLEIQRTEQGDSAMYLCASSSNRDEQYFGPGTRLTVT.

The chain links TRBV7-8 to TRBJ2-1, with a tentative D call TRBD2 (5 bases). The CDR3 extends over 15 amino acids. Germline V lookup: CDR1 SGHVS, CDR2 FQNEAQ. Trimming removed 6 bases at V and 0 bases at J, with 12 bases between. The CDR3 DNA sequence: TGTGCCAGCAGACCCTCGGGGAGCTCCTACAATGAGCAGTTCTTC. This gives the protein CASRPSGSSYNEQFF.

The chain employs TRBV4-3 and TRBJ2-1; 7 bases map to TRBD1. Unmatched junction bases numbered 9, after V lost 3 bases and J lost 7 bases. Per the germline V gene, CDR1 is LGHNA and CDR2 is YSLEER. The CDR3 is made up of 15 amino acids. Here the CDR3 DNA reads TGCGCCAGCAGCCAGGCCAGTGGGACAGCTAATGAGCAGTTCTTC. It is translated as CASSQASGTANEQFF.

This chain joins TRBV14 and TRBJ2-7; no clear D. Per germline, CDR1 SGHDN and CDR2 FVKESK. Trimming stripped 1 base from V and 2 bases from J, with 6 bases between. This CDR3 spans 13 amino acids. The CDR3 DNA follows: TGTGCCAGCAGCCAAGTGTCAGCCTACGAGCAGTACTTC. This codes for CASSQVSAYEQYF. The full variable domain, in which reference TRBV14 and TRBJ2-7 provide the parts outside the CDR3, is EAGVTQFPSHSVIEKGQTVTLRCDPISGHDNLYWYRRVMGKEIKFLLHFVKESKQDESGMPNNRFLAERTGGTYSTLKVQPAELEDSGVYFCASSQVSAYEQYFGPGTRLTVT.

This clone showed up just a few times. The CDR3 DNA is TGTGCCAGCAGCTTAAGAGGCACTGAAGCTTTCTTT. Protein: CASSLRGTEAFF. The chain joins TRBV11-2 to TRBJ1-1; unclear D gene. The V and J ends lost 2 bases and 4 bases respectively, with 5 bases between them. The germline V gene encodes CDR1 SGHAT and CDR2 FQNNGV. This CDR3 has 12 amino acids. Combining the CDR3 with reference TRBV11-2 and TRBJ1-1 gives the whole variable domain EAGVAQSPRYKIIEKRQSVAFWCNPISGHATLYWYQQILGQGPKLLIQFQNNGVVDDSQLPKDRFSAERLKGVDSTLKIQPAKLEDSAVYLCASSLRGTEAFFGQGTRLTVV.

The V gene is TRBV13, the J gene TRBJ2-7; TRBD1 agrees at 7 bases. This CDR3 contains 14 residues. Germline loops: CDR1 PRHDT, CDR2 FYEKMQ (reference sequence). V lost 5 bases, J lost 3 bases, and 7 bases stayed unmatched. The CDR3 DNA is TGTGCCAGCAGCCCACGGACAGGAAACTACGAGCAGTACTTC. Translated, it gives CASSPRTGNYEQYF. The variable domain in full, completed from reference TRBV13 and TRBJ2-7, reads AAGVIQSPRHLIKEKRETATLKCYPIPRHDTVYWYQQGPGQDPQFLISFYEKMQSDKGSIPDRFSAQQFSDYHSELNMSSLELGDSALYFCASSPRTGNYEQYFGPGTRLTVT.